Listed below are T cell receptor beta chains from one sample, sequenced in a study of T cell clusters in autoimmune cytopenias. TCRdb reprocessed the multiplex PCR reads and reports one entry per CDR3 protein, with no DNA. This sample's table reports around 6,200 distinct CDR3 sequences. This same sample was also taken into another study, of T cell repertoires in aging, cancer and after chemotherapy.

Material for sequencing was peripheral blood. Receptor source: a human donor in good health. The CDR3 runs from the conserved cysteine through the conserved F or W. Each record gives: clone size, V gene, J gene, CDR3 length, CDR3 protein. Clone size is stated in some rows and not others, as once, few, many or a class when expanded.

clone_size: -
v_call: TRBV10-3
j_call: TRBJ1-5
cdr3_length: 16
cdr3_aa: CAISESGTLSNQPQHF

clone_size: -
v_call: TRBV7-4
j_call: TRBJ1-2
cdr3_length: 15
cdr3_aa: CASSLSLTAYYGYTF

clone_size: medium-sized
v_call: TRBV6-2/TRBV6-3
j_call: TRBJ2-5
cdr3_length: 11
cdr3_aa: CASREQETQYF

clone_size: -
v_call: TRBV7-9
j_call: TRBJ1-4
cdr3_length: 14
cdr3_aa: CASSQRDRNEKLFF

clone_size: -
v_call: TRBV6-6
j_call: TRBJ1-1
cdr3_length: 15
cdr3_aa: CASSWGGTGNTEAFF

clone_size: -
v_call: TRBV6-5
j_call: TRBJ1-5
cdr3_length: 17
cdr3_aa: CASSRNRRDRGDQPQHF

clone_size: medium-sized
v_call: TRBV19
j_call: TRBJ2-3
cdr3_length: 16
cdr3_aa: CASSLWKGARTDTQYF

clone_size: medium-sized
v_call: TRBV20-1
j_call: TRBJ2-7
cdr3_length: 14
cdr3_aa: CSASRGKWVYEQYF

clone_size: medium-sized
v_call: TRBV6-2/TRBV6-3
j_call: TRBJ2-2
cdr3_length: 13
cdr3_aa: CASRPTATGELFF

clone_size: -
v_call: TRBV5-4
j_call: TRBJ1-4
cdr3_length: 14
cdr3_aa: CASSSGGANEKLFF

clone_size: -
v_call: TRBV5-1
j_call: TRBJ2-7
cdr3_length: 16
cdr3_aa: CASSFRSQADPYEQYF

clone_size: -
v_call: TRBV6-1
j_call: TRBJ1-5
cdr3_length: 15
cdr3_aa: CASSETQGYNQPQHF

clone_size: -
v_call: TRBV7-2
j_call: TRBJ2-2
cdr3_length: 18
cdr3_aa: CASSQGRGGPLGTGELFF

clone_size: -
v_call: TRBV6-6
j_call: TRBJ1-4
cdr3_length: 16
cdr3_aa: CASRAGTGKTNEKLFF

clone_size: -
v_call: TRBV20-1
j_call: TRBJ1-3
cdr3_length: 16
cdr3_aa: CSAKDSTRGSGNTIYF

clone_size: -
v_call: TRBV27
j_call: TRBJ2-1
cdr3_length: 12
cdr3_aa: CASGIGGNEQFF

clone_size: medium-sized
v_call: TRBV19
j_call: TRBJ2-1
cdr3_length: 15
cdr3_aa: CASSPWTASYNEQFF

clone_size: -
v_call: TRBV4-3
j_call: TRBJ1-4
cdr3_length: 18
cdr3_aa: CASSPTTDGPSLNEKLFF

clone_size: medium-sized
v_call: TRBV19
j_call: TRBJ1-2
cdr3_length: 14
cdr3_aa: CASSSQGARYGYTF

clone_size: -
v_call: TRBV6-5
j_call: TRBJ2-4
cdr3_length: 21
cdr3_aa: CASRFDRTSGGVVGAKNIQYF

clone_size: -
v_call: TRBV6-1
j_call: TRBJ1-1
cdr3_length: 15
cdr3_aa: CASSEVGESNTEAFF

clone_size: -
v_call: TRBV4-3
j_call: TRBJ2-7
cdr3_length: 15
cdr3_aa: CASSPQRGGIYEQYF

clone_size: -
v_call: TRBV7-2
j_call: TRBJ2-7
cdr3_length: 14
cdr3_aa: CASSVGLAGGQQYF

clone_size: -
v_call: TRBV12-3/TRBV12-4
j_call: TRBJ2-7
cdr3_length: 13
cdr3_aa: CASSIGQTYEQYF

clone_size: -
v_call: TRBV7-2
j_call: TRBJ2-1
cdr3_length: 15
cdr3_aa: CASSSRGGGYNEQFF

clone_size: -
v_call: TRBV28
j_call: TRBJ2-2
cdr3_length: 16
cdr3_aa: CASSLRVRANTGELFF

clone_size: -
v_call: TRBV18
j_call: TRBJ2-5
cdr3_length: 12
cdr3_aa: CASSGDQETQYF

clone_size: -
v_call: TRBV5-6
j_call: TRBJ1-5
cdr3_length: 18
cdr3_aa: CASSLHGSGIYSNQPQHF

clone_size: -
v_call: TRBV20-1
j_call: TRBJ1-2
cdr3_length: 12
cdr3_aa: CSARDSDYGYTF

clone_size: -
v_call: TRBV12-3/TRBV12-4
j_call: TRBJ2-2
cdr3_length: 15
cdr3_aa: CASSFLQGATGELFF

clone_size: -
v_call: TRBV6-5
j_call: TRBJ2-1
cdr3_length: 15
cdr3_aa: CASRPGLAYDNEQFF